One T cell receptor (beta chain) is described in this entry. What antigen it recognizes has not been identified. Per-base qualities were not stored, and no clone one base away is much larger. The sample belongs to a study of CD8+CD57+ T cells in acquired aplastic anemia (dated 2018 in TCRdb). Notes on the research overall: Extracted DNA from sorted CD4+ and CD8+ cells averaged around 3.5 ug, ranging from about 0.17 to 30 ug. A CD8+CD57+ expansion meant a frequency higher than the mean frequency seen in healthy subjects.

Genomic DNA served as template for TCR beta VDJ combination and CDR3 sequence profiling. An Illumina HiSeq 2000 was used for TCR repertoire sequencing. The original pipeline was this. Repertoires were assessed using TRBV/TRBJ rearrangement plots, CDR3 size and DJ length profiles, and Simpson's diversity index. The most abundant DNA sequence in the deep sequencing data was taken as the immunodominant clone. CDR3 amino acid sequences were screened for sharing across subjects and were compared with published repertoires and the VDJdb database. TCRdb reprocessing: public reads trimmed at Q25 with fastp, clones called with MiXCR, in-frame beta chains kept. Records with the same CDR3 protein are collapsed into one entry carrying the most frequent genes and DNA. These V and J calls rely on TCRdb rather than the paper's analysis. The sample table lists some 150,000 distinct CDR3 sequences, over 70% of them with a count of one. The ten largest make up 35% to 50% of the sample.

CDR1 is given as ENHRY and CDR2 as SYGVKD, both from the germline V gene. Germline trimming amounts to 6 bases on V and 8 bases on J, with 14 as the count of junction bases outside the gene matches. There are 16 amino acids in the CDR3, from cysteine to phenylalanine inclusive. This entry keeps only the CDR3 DNA: 48 bases, framed from base 1. The patients picked for sequencing were ones in whom flow cytometry had shown an expansion of CD8+CD57+ cells. All patients had severe acquired aplastic anemia diagnosed by International Study of Aplastic Anemia and Agranulocytosis and Camitta criteria. No therapy had been received by the patients at the time of blood sampling. The study deep-sequenced TCR repertoires of sorted CD4+ and CD8+ blood T cells from severe aplastic anemia patients and healthy subjects. Patients were enrolled under clinicaltrials.gov protocols 00001620, 01623167, 00001397, 00071045, 00081523 and 00961064 in the USA. Ficoll-Paque density gradient centrifugation was used to isolate peripheral blood mononuclear cells. CD4+ and CD8+ T cells were sorted by FACS or magnetic beads before DNA extraction.

General findings and caveats noted by the study authors: Around 30 CD8+ CDR3 sequences were shared between patients and controls but appeared highly expressed in patients and within their immunodominant clones. No significant difference in CD8+ Simpson's diversity was found between patients and healthy controls (P=0.060).

This clonotype was obtained from a human donor with aplastic anemia. The sample taken for sequencing was sorted CD4+, CD8+, or CD8+CD57+ T cells (not recorded which) from PBMCs. Rearrangement joined TRBV10-3 to TRBJ2-1; 9 nucleotides in the junction match TRBD2. This receptor has the CDR3 CAIRPAGGLRAHEQFF. The nucleotide sequence reads TGTGCCATCAGGCCAGCGGGAGGATTACGCGCCCATGAGCAGTTCTTC.